The rows below give T cell receptor beta chains drawn from one sample of a study of PD-L1 blockade in urothelial cancer. Profiling relied on immunoSEQ multiplex PCR, and the TCRdb table lists in-frame clones only, not all of them. Of 45,000 to 55,000 clones in the sample, roughly 84% were seen once. Sequencing used PBMCs, obtained around atezolizumab (anti-PD-L1) treatment. The receptors come from a middle-aged man with urothelial cancer. The CDR3 runs from the conserved cysteine through the conserved F or W. A D gene is named only where the DNA matches it firmly. Expanded clones get a size class; other rows say once, few or many, or leave the size out.

TRBV6-1	.	TRBJ1-1	.	TGTGCCAGCACCCAAAAACGGGGGAGGGACACTGAAGCTTTCTTT	CASTQKRGRDTEAFF
TRBV5-1	few	TRBJ2-1	.	TGCGCCAGCAGCCCTGGCCGGGAAGGAAGGGACAATGAGCAGTTCTTC	CASSPGREGRDNEQFF
TRBV9	.	TRBJ2-7	.	TGTGCCAGCAGCGCCCAGGCGGGTCAGGATGTTGGCGAGCAGTACTTC	CASSAQAGQDVGEQYF
TRBV7-9	.	TRBJ2-1	.	TGTGCCAGCAGCTTAGCGGGGGGACTCAGGAAGTTCTTC	CASSLAGGLRKFF
TRBV27	once	TRBJ1-4	TRBD1	TGTGCCAGCAGTCTAGGGACAGGGACGGGGAGTGAAAAACTGTTTTTT	CASSLGTGTGSEKLFF
TRBV5-8	.	TRBJ2-1	TRBD2	TGTGCCAGCAGACCGGGACTAGCGAACTACAATGAGCAGTTCTTC	CASRPGLANYNEQFF
TRBV5-1	.	TRBJ2-2	.	TGCGCCAGCAGCTTAAATCCGGCGGCAACCGGGGAGCTGTTTTTT	CASSLNPAATGELFF
TRBV5-1	.	TRBJ2-7	.	TGCGCCAGCAGCCAAGACAGGATTTCCTACGAGCAGTACTTC	CASSQDRISYEQYF
TRBV30	.	TRBJ2-7	.	TGTGCCTGGTCGCCTGACTTGTACGAGCAGTACTTC	CAWSPDLYEQYF
TRBV7-3	.	TRBJ2-1	TRBD2	TGTGCCAGCAGCAATACTAGCGGGCCCCGAGGGGGGGGCAATGAGCAGTTCTTC	CASSNTSGPRGGGNEQFF
TRBV28	.	TRBJ2-3	.	TGTGCCAGCAGTCCATCGGGGGCGCAGTATTTT	CASSPSGAQYF
TRBV11-2	.	TRBJ1-2	.	TGTGCCAGCAGCTTAACCCCAGGGTGGGGTGGCTACACCTTC	CASSLTPGWGGYTF
TRBV6-5	.	TRBJ2-5	TRBD1	TGTGCCAGCAGTCCAGGGGGCTGGGAGACCCAGTACTTC	CASSPGGWETQYF
TRBV12-5	.	TRBJ2-1	TRBD1	TGTGCTAGTGGTCCAAGAGGGGGCAGAACCTACAATGAGCAGTTCTTC	CASGPRGGRTYNEQFF
TRBV14	.	TRBJ1-4	TRBD1	TGTGCCAGCAGCAAGAGGCAGGGACAGAATGAAAAACTGTTTTTT	CASSKRQGQNEKLFF
TRBV30	.	TRBJ1-4	TRBD1	TGTGCCTGGAATCCCCCCGGGACAGGGGGAAAACTGTTTTTT	CAWNPPGTGGKLFF
TRBV27	.	TRBJ1-2	TRBD1	TGTGCCAGCAGTTCCACAGGGGGTTATGGCTACACCTTC	CASSSTGGYGYTF
TRBV7-2	.	TRBJ1-4	TRBD1	TGTGCCAGCAGCTCCCAGACAGGGTGGAATGAAAAACTGTTTTTT	CASSSQTGWNEKLFF
TRBV6-1	.	TRBJ2-7	TRBD1	TGTGCCAGCAGTGAAGCTTGGGACAGGGCCTACGAGCAGTACTTC	CASSEAWDRAYEQYF
TRBV27	.	TRBJ2-7	TRBD2	TGTGCCAGCAGTCCCACCGGGACTAGCGGGGGAAAAACCTACGAGCAGTACTTC	CASSPTGTSGGKTYEQYF
TRBV29-1	few	TRBJ2-1	TRBD2	TGCAGCGTTGTGGGGACTAGCGGGAGAGGGGATTACAATGAGCAGTTCTTC	CSVVGTSGRGDYNEQFF
TRBV6-5	.	TRBJ2-7	TRBD2	TGTGCCAGCAGTGTCGGGGGGGGAGTCTACGAGCAGTACTTC	CASSVGGGVYEQYF
TRBV7-2	.	TRBJ2-5	TRBD1	TGTGCCAGCAGCCCAAGGACAGGGACCGAGACCCAGTACTTC	CASSPRTGTETQYF
TRBV6-1	.	TRBJ1-2	.	TGTGCCAGCAGTGAAGCGCGACAGTCCTATGGCTACACCTTC	CASSEARQSYGYTF
TRBV29-1	.	TRBJ1-5	TRBD1	TGCAGCGTTGTTGGACGGGACAGGAGATATAGCAATCAGCCCCAGCATTTT	CSVVGRDRRYSNQPQHF
TRBV6-4	few	TRBJ1-2	TRBD1	TGTGCCAGCAGTGCCACAGGGGACTATGGCTACACCTTC	CASSATGDYGYTF
TRBV7-2	.	TRBJ2-6	.	TGTGCCAGCAGCTTTCGTAGTTCTAGCTCCCTCTCTGGGGCCAACGTCCTGACTTTC	CASSFRSSSSLSGANVLTF
TRBV28	.	TRBJ2-7	.	TGTGCCAGCAGTTACGGCGGGGCCTACGAGCAGTACTTC	CASSYGGAYEQYF
TRBV5-1	.	TRBJ2-5	TRBD2	TGCGCCAGCAGCTATAGCGGGAGCCCAGAGACCCAGTACTTC	CASSYSGSPETQYF
TRBV7-6	.	TRBJ2-5	TRBD1	TGTGCCAGCAGCTTAAACAGGGGGCGACTAGAGACCCAGTACTTC	CASSLNRGRLETQYF
TRBV6-5	.	TRBJ2-5	.	TGTGCCAGCAGTAACGGGGGACTCCAAGAGACCCAGTACTTC	CASSNGGLQETQYF
TRBV6-1	.	TRBJ2-7	.	TGTGCCAGCAGTGCGGTCGGAGGCGAGCAGTACTTC	CASSAVGGEQYF
TRBV25-1	.	TRBJ2-3	TRBD2	TGTGCCAGCAGTGAAGGAGCGGGAGGGAGATATAGCACAGATACGCAGTATTTT	CASSEGAGGRYSTDTQYF
TRBV19	.	TRBJ2-7	TRBD2	TGTGCCAGTAGTAGCGGACTAGTGATGGGGGAGCAGTACTTC	CASSSGLVMGEQYF
TRBV27	.	TRBJ2-4	.	TGTGCCAGCAGTTCTGGATATGGGGAGGCCAAAAACATTCAGTACTTC	CASSSGYGEAKNIQYF
TRBV27	.	TRBJ2-7	TRBD2	TGTGCCAGCAGTTTAAGACTAGCGGGATCCTCCTACGAGCAGTACTTC	CASSLRLAGSSYEQYF
TRBV10-3	.	TRBJ2-5	.	TGTGCCATCAGTACCCCCGTGCAGGCCCAAGAGACCCAGTACTTC	CAISTPVQAQETQYF
TRBV27	.	TRBJ1-2	TRBD1	TGTGCCAGCAGGGGGACAGGGGGACATCCTAACTATGGCTACACCTTC	CASRGTGGHPNYGYTF
TRBV18	.	TRBJ1-5	.	TGTGCCAGCTCACTATACAGGGACTATAGCAATCAGCCCCAGCATTTT	CASSLYRDYSNQPQHF
TRBV7-9	once	TRBJ2-3	TRBD2	TGTGCCAGCAGCTCCGGGACTAGCGGGGGGGCTGCAGATACGCAGTATTTT	CASSSGTSGGAADTQYF
TRBV4-3	.	TRBJ2-3	.	TGCGCCAGCAGCCAGCTAGAAGGTACGCAGTATTTT	CASSQLEGTQYF
TRBV30	.	TRBJ2-1	.	TGTGCCTGGAGTGTAAGTATCCTAGCGAATGAGCAGTTCTTC	CAWSVSILANEQFF